Each of the 4 T cell receptor beta chains below was sequenced from the same sample in a study of shared clonotypes between healthy human individuals. The naive CD8 population came from CD45RO-negative cells selected for CCR7, without terminally differentiated effector memory CD45RA+ cells. Data came from immunoSEQ multiplex PCR; TCRdb stores just in-frame clones and leaves some out. Of some 630,000 clones listed, roughly 95% were seen once; the top ten hold roughly 0.1%. The source material was naive CD8+ T cells sorted from blood. The origin of the receptors is a woman in her twenties or thirties in good health.

This chain joins TRBV7-2 and TRBJ2-7, with TRBD2 matching over 13 bases. Germline loops: CDR1 SGHTA, CDR2 FQGNSA. J gave up 4 bases and V 3 bases, and 6 bases lay outside the gene matches. The CDR3 runs to 16 residues. The CDR3 region has the DNA TGTGCCAGCAGCTTCAATCCGGGACTAGCGGGATACGAGCAGTACTTC. It encodes CASSFNPGLAGYEQYF.

This chain links TRBV4-1 with TRBJ2-5, with 9 positions matching TRBD1. V dropped 4 bases and J dropped 1; count of bases not matched to a gene: 7. The CDR3 loop spans 16 amino acids. CDR1 and CDR2 (germline): MGHRA, YSYEKL. DNA for the CDR3: TGCGCCAGCAGCCCAAGGGACAGGGTAGGCCAAGAGACCCAGTACTTC. Its translation: CASSPRDRVGQETQYF.

This clone occurred once. The genes are TRBV7-9 and TRBJ2-7; 8 bases map to TRBD1. The CDR3 length is 13 residues. V lost 6 bases to trimming and J lost 5 bases; unmatched junction nucleotides: 6. The germline CDR1 and CDR2 sequences are SEHNR and FQNEAQ (reference sequence). For the CDR3, the DNA is TGTGCCAGCAGTCGGGACAGGAACGACGAGCAGTACTTC. Protein sequence: CASSRDRNDEQYF. The variable domain in full, with the rest retrieved from reference TRBV7-9 and TRBJ2-7, is DTGVSQNPRHKITKRGQNVTFRCDPISEHNRLYWYRQTLGQGPEFLTYFQNEAQLEKSRLLSDRFSAERPKGSFSTLEIQRTEQGDSAMYLCASSRDRNDEQYFGPGTRLTVT.

This clone has just a few counts. The same CDR3 is also encoded by other DNA sequences in this sample. The chain employs TRBV28 and TRBJ2-1; D is undetermined. This CDR3 spans 10 amino acids. Trimming cost V 3 bases and J 6 bases, with 0 bases left between them. CDR1 and CDR2 (germline): MDHEN, SYDVKM. The CDR3: CASSFNEQFF. The CDR3 nucleotides are TGTGCCAGCAGTTTCAATGAGCAGTTCTTC.